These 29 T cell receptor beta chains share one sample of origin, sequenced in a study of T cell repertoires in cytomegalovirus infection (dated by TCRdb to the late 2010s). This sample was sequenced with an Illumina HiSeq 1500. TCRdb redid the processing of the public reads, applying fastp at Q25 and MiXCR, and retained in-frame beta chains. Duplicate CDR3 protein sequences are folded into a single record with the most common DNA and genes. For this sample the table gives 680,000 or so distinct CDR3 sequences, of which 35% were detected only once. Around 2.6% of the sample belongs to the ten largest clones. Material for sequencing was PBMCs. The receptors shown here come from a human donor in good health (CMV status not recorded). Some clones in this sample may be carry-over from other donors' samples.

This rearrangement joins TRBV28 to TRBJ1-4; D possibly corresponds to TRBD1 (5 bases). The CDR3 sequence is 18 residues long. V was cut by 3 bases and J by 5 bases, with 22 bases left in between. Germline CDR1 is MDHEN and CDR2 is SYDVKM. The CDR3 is CASSLPGHHDYSNEKLFF. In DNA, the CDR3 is TGTGCCAGCAGTTTGCCCGGACATCACGACTACTCAAATGAAAAACTGTTTTTT.

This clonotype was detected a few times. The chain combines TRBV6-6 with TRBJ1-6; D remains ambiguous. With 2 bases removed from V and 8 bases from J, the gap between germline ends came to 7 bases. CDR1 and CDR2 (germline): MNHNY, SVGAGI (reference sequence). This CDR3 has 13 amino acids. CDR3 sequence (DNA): TGTGCCAGCAGTTACGCATACGATTCACCCCTCCACTTT. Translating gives CASSYAYDSPLHF.

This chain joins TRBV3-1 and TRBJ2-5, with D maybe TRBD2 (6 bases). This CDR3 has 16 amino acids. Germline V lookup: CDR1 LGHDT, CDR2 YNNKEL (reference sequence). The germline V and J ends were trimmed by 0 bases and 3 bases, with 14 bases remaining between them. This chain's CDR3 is CASSQDNAGSEETQYF. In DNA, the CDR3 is TGTGCCAGCAGCCAAGATAACGCGGGGTCCGAAGAGACCCAGTACTTC.

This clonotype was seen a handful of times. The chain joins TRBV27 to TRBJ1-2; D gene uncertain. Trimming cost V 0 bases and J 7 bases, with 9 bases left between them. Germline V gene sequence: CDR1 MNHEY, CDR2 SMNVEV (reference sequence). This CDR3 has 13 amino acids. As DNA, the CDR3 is TGTGCCAGCAGTTTATCCCAGGCTTTTGGCTACACCTTC. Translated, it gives CASSLSQAFGYTF.

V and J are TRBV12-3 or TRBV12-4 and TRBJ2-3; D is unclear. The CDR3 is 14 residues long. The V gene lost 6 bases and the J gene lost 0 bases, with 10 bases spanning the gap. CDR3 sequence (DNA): TGTGCCAGCAGCGGATTAGCTAGCACAGATACGCAGTATTTT. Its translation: CASSGLASTDTQYF.

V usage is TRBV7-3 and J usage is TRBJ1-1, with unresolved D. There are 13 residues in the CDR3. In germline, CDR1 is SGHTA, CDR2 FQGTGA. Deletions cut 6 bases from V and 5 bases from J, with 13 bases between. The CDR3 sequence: CASSPWRVTEAFF. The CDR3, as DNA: TGTGCCAGCAGTCCATGGAGGGTTACTGAAGCTTTCTTT.

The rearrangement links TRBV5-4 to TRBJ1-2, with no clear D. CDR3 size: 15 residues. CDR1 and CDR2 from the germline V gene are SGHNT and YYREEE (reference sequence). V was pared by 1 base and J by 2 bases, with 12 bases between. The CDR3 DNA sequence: TGTGCCAGCAGCTTGAACCCCCAAGCCAACTATGGCTACACCTTC. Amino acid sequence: CASSLNPQANYGYTF.

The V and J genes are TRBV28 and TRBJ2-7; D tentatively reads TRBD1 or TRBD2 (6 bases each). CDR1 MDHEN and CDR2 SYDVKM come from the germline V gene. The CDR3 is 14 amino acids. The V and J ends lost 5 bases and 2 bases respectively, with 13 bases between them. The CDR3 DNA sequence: TGTGCCAGCAGTCACGGACAGCGGGCCTACGAGCAGTACTTC. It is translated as CASSHGQRAYEQYF.

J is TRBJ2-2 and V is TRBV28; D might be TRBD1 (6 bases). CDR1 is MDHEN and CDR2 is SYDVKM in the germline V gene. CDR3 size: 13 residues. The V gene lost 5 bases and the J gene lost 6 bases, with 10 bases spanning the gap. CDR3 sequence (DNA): TGTGCCAGCAGTCACGACAGGTCCGGGGAGCTGTTTTTT. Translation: CASSHDRSGELFF. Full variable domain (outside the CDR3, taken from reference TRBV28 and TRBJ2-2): DVKVTQSSRYLVKRTGEKVFLECVQDMDHENMFWYRQDPGLGLRLIYFSYDVKMKEKGDIPEGYSVSREKKERFSLILESASTNQTSMYLCASSHDRSGELFFGEGSRLTVL.

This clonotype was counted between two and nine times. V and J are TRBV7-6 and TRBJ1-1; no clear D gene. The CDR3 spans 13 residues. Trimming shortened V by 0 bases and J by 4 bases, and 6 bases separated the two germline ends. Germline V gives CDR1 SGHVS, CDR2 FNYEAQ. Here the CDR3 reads CASSLAATTEAFF. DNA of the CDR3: TGTGCCAGCAGCTTAGCGGCGACCACTGAAGCTTTCTTT.

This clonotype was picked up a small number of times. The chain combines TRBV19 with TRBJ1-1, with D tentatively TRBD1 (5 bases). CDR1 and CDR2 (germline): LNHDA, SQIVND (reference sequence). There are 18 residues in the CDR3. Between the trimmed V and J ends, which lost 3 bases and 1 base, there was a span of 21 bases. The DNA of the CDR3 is TGTGCCAGTAGTATTCGGGCAGCGACAGTTATAAAGAACACTGAAGCTTTCTTT. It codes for CASSIRAATVIKNTEAFF.

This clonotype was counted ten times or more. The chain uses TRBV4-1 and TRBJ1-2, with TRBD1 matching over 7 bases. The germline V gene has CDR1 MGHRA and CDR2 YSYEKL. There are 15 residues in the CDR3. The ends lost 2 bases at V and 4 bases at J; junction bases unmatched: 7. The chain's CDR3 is CASSQPGGGFYGYTF. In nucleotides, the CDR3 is TGCGCCAGCAGCCAACCAGGGGGAGGGTTCTATGGCTACACCTTC.

CDR3 sequence reads: CASRLQTEAFF. Written as DNA, the CDR3 is TGTGCCAGCAGATTGCAGACTGAAGCTTTCTTT. The chain links TRBV2 to TRBJ1-1; D gene ambiguous. This CDR3 is built from 11 residues. Trimming removed 6 bases from V and 5 bases from J, with 7 bases in between. Germline-derived CDR1 and CDR2 are SNHLY and FYNNEI.

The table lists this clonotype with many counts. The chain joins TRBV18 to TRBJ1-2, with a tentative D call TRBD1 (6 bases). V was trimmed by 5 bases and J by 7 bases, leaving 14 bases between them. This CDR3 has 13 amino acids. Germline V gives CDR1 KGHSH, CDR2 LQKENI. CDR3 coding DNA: TGTGCCAGCTCATCACAGGGAGATGGTGGCTACACCTTC. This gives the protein CASSSQGDGGYTF.

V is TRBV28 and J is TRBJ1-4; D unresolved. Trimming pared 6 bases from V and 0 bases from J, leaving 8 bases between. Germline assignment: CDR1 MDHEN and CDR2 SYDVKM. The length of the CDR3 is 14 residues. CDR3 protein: CASREWPTNEKLFF. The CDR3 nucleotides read TGTGCCAGCAGGGAATGGCCAACTAATGAAAAACTGTTTTTT.

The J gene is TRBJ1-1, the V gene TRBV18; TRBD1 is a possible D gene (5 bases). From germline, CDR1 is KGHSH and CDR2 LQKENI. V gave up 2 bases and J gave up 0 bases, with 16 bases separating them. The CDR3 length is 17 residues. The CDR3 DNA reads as TGTGCCAGCTCACCAGTGATTCAGGGCTTGGTGAACACTGAAGCTTTCTTT. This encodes CASSPVIQGLVNTEAFF.

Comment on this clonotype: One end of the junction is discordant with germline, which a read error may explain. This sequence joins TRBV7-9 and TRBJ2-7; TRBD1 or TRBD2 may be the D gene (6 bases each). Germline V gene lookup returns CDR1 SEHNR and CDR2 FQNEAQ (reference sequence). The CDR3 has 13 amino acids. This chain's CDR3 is CASSFLRGAEQSF. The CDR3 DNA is TGTGCCAGCAGCTTTCTTAGGGGGGCCGAGCAGTCCTTC.

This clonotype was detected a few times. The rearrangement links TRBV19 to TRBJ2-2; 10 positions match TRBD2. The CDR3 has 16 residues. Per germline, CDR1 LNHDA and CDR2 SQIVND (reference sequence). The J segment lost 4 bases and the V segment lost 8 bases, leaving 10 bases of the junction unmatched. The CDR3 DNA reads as TGTGCCAGTCCCAGGGCGGCTAGCGGGGGCACCGGGGAGCTGTTTTTT. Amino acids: CASPRAASGGTGELFF.

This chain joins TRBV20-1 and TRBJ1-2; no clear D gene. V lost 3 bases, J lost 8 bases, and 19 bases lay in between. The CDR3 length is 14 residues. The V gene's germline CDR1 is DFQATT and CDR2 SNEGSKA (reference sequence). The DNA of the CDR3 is TGCAGTGCTAGTTTTTTAGGTCCCCGCGAAGGCTACACCTTC. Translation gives CSASFLGPREGYTF.

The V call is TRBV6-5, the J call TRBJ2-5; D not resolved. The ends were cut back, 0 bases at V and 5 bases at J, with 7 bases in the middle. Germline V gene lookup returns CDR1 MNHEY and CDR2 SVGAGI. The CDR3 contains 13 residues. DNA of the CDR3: TGTGCCAGCAGTTACTCGCAACGGGAGACCCAGTACTTC. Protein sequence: CASSYSQRETQYF.

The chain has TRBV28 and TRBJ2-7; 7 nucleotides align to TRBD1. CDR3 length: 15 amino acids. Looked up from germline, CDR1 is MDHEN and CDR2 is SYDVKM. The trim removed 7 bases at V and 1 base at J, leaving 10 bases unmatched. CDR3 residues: CASNEGTGASYEQYF. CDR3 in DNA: TGTGCCAGCAACGAGGGAACAGGGGCTTCCTACGAGCAGTACTTC.

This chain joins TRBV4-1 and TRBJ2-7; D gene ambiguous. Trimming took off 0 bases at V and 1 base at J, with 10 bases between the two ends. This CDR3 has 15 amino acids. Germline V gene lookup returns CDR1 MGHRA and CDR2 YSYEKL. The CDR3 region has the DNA TGCGCCAGCAGCCAAGAACTCTACACTTCCTACGAGCAGTACTTC. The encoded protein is CASSQELYTSYEQYF.

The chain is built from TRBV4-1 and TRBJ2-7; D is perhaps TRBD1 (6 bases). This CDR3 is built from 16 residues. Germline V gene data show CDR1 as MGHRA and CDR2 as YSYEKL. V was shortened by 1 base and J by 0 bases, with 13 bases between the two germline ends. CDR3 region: CASSQVSATGSYEQYF. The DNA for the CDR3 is TGCGCCAGCAGCCAAGTCTCTGCGACAGGCTCCTACGAGCAGTACTTC.

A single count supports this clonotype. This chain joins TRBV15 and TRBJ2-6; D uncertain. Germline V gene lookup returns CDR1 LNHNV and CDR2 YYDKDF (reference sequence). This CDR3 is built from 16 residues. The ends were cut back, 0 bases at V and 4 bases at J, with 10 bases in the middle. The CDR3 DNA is TGTGCCACCAGCAGAGATCTGGGGTTGGGGGCCAACGTCCTGACTTTC. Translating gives CATSRDLGLGANVLTF.

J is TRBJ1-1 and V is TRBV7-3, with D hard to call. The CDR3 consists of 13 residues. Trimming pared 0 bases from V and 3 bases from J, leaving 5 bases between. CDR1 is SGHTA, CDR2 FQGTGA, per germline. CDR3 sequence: CASSLTSDTEAFF. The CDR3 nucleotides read TGTGCCAGCAGCTTAACCTCCGACACTGAAGCTTTCTTT.

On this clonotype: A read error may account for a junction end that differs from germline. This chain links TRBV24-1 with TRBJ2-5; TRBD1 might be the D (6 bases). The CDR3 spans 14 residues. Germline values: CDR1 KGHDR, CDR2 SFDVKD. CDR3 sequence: CANSDGRGKETQYF. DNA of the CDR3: TGTGCCAACAGTGACGGAAGGGGGAAAGAGACCCAGTACTTC.

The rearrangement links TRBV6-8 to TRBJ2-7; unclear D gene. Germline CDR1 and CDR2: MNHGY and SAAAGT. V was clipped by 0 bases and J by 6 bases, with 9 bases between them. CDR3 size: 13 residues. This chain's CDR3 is CASSYSSQVEQYF. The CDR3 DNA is TGTGCCAGCAGTTACTCGAGCCAAGTCGAGCAGTACTTC.

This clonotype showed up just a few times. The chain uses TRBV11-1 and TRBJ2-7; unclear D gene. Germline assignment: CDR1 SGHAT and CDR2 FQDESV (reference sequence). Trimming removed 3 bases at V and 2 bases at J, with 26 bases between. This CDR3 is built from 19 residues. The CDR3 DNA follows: TGTGCCAGCAGCTTCTTGACGGGTCTCGGCCTAGGGCGTCCCTACGAGCAGTACTTC. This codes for CASSFLTGLGLGRPYEQYF. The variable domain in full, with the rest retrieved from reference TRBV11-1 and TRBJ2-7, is EAEVAQSPRYKITEKSQAVAFWCDPISGHATLYWYRQILGQGPELLVQFQDESVVDDSQLPKDRFSAERLKGVDSTLKIQPAELGDSAMYLCASSFLTGLGLGRPYEQYFGPGTRLTVT.

DNA for the CDR3: TGTGCCAGCAGCCAAGGGGCAGGTAATTCACCCCTCCACTTT. Translated, it gives CASSQGAGNSPLHF. The gene calls are TRBV3-1 and TRBJ1-6; D uncertain. Per germline, CDR1 LGHDT and CDR2 YNNKEL (reference sequence). The V end lost 1 base, the J end lost 6 bases, and 7 bases lay between the germline ends. The CDR3 loop spans 14 amino acids.